The rows below give T cell receptor beta chains drawn from one sample of a study of Graves' ophthalmopathy and Graves' hyperthyroidism. TCRdb called the multiplex PCR reads again in MiXCR, with one record for every CDR3 protein. Seen here are 600,000 to 700,000 distinct CDR3 sequences, over 40% observed once, and the top ten hold 3% to 3.5%. Sample: peripheral blood. The origin of the receptors is an adult man with Graves' ophthalmopathy. Both conserved end residues are trimmed from each CDR3. Each record gives: J gene, V gene, CDR3 protein.

>TRBJ2-5|TRBV29-1
SVRGYQETQY
>TRBJ2-5|TRBV4-3
ASSQQTTTSRMETQY
>TRBJ1-4|TRBV12-3/TRBV12-4
ASSTTGVVGGKLF
>TRBJ1-4|TRBV7-4
ASSDRGSNEKLF
>TRBJ1-4|TRBV3-1
ASSAGTGKEKLF
>TRBJ1-2|TRBV7-8
ASSPRRESDGYT
>TRBJ2-5|TRBV7-9
ASSRTGGSKETQY
>TRBJ2-6|TRBV2
ASSEVLT
>TRBJ1-4|TRBV4-1
ASSQRGGQRNEKLF
>TRBJ2-7|TRBV7-2
ASSSTASEQY
>TRBJ1-1|TRBV6-5
ASSYSLWRTEAF
>TRBJ1-1|TRBV20-1
SARRSGPGSEAF
>TRBJ2-2|TRBV24-1
ATSDFLNTGELF
>TRBJ2-3|TRBV5-1
ASSLTGWADTQY
>TRBJ1-2|TRBV29-1
SVAGTGVIGGYT
>TRBJ2-2|TRBV9
ASIADRVGGELF
>TRBJ2-5|TRBV24-1
AVTSDVTQY
>TRBJ1-3|TRBV9
ASSQLGGAGNTIY
>TRBJ2-7|TRBV20-1
SARDSSTGYEQY
>TRBJ1-3|TRBV7-9
ASSSGQPGNTIY
>TRBJ1-2|TRBV10-3
ASIPPDRGGDGYT
>TRBJ1-1|TRBV6-5
ASSYSIGGAEAF
>TRBJ2-2|TRBV5-1
ASGDREATGELF
>TRBJ1-5|TRBV12-3/TRBV12-4
ASSRGTGFILQPQH
>TRBJ1-6|TRBV30
AWSLGQGEVSPLH
>TRBJ1-1|TRBV20-1
SAHGETVNTEAF
>TRBJ1-2|TRBV5-1
VSSLWTGSYGYT
>TRBJ1-4|TRBV6-6
ASSPPSTGDNEKLF
>TRBJ1-4|TRBV7-2
ASSPGQGQEKLF
>TRBJ2-5|TRBV4-1
ASSQGKQETQY
>TRBJ2-7|TRBV10-3
ASWGAVSYEQY
>TRBJ1-5|TRBV6-1
ASTYLDRDVSPQH
>TRBJ2-5|TRBV20-1
SAERAGGLQETQY
>TRBJ1-2|TRBV11-2
ASSFEGLYGYT
>TRBJ2-7|TRBV6-6
ASSYSRETHEQY